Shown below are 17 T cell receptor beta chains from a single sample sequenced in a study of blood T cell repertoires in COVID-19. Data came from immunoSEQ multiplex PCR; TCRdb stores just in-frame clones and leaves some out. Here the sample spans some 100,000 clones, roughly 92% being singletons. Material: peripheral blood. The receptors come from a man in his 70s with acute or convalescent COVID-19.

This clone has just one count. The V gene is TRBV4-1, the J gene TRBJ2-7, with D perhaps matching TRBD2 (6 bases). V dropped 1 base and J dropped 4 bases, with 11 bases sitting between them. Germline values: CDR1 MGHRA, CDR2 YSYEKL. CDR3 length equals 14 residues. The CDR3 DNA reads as TGCGCCAGCAGCCAAGGGGGGGTTTCATACGAGCAGTACTTC. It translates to CASSQGGVSYEQYF.

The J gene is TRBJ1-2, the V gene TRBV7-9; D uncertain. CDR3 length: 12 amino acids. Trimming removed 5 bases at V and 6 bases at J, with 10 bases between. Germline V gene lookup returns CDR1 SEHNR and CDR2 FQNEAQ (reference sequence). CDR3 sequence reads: CASSGVSHGYTF. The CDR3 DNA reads TGTGCCAGCAGCGGAGTTAGTCATGGCTACACCTTC.

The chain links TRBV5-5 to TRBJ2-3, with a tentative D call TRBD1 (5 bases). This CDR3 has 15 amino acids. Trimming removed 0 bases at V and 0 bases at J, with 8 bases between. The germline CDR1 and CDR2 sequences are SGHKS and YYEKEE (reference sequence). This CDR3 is CASSLGQSSTDTQYF. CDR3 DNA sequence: TGTGCCAGCAGCTTGGGACAGTCTAGCACAGATACGCAGTATTTT.

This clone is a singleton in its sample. Written as DNA, the CDR3 is TGCAGCGCCACGACCGGGACAGGACTTGGCTACACCTTC. This sequence encodes CSATTGTGLGYTF. The chain joins TRBV29-1 to TRBJ1-2, with 8 positions matching TRBD1. This CDR3 comprises 13 residues. The trim removed 7 bases at V and 7 bases at J, leaving 11 bases unmatched. Germline V CDR1 and CDR2: SQVTM, ANQGSEA.

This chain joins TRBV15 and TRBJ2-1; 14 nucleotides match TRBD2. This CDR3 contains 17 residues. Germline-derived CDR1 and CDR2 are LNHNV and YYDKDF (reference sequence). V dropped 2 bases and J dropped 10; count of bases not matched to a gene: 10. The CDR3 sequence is CATSRYLGTSGSREQFF. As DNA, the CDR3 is TGTGCCACCAGCAGATACCTAGGGACTAGCGGGAGTCGGGAGCAGTTCTTC.

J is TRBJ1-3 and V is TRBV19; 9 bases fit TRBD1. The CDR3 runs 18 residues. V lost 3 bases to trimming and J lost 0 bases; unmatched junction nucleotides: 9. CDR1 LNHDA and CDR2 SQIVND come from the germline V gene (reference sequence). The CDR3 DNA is TGTGCCAGTAGTATCCCCCACGGACAGGGGCTCTCTGGAAACACCATATATTTT. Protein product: CASSIPHGQGLSGNTIYF.

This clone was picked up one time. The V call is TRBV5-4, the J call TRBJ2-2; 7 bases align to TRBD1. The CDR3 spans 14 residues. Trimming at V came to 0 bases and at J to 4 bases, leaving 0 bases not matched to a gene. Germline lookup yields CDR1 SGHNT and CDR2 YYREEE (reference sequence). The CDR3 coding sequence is TGTGCCAGCAGCTTGGGACAGGGCACCGGGGAGCTGTTTTTT. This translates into CASSLGQGTGELFF.

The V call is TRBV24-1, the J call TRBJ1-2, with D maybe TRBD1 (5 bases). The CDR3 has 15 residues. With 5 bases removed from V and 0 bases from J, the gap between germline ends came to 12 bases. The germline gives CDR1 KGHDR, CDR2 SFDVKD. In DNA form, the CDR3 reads TGTGCCACCAGTGCCCATGGGGCCTCTAACTATGGCTACACCTTC. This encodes CATSAHGASNYGYTF.

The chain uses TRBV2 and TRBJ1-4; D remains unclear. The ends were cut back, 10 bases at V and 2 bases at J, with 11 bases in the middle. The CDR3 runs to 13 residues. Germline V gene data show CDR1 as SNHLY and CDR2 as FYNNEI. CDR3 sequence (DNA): TGTGCCACCAAGGAGAATACTAATGAAAAACTGTTTTTT. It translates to CATKENTNEKLFF.

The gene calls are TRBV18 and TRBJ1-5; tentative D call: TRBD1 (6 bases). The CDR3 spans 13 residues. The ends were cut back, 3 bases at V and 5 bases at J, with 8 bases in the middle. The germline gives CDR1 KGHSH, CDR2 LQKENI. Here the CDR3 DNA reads TGTGCCAGCTCACCGGGACAAGATCAGCCCCAGCATTTT. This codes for CASSPGQDQPQHF.

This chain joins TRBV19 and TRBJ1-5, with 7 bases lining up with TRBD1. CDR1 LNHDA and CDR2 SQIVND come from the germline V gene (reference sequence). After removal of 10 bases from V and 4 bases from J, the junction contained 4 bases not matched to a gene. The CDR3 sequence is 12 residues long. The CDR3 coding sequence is TGTGCCACAAGACAGGGAAATCAGCCCCAGCATTTT. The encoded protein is CATRQGNQPQHF.

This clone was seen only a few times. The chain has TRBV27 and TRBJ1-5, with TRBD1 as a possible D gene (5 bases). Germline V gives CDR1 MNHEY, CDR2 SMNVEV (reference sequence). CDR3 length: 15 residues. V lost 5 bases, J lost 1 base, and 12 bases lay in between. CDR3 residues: CASSPNRMSNQPQHF. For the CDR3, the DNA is TGTGCCAGCAGTCCAAACAGGATGAGCAATCAGCCCCAGCATTTT.

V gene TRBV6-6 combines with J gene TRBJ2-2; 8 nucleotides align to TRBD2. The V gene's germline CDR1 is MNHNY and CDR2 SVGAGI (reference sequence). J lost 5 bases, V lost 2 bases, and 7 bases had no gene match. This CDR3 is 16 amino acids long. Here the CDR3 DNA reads TGTGCCAGCAGTTACAGCGGGGGCTACGTTACCGGGGAGCTGTTTTTT. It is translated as CASSYSGGYVTGELFF.

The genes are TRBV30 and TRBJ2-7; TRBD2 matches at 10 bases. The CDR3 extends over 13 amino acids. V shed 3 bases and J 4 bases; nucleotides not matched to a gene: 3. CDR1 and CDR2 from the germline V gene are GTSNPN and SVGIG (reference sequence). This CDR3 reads CAWRAGGQYEQYF. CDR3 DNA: TGTGCCTGGAGAGCGGGGGGGCAGTACGAGCAGTACTTC.

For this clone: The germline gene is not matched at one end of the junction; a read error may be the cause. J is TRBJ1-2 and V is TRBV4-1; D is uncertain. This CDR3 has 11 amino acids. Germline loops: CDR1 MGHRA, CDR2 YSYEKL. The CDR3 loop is CASSQGLGCTF. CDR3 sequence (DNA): TGCGCCAGCAGCCAAGGTCTTGGCTGCACCTTC.

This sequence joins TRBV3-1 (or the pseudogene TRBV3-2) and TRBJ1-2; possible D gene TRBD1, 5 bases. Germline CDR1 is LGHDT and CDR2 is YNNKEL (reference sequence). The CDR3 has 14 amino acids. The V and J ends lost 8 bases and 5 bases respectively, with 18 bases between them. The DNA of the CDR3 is TGTGCCAGCTCCCTCGAGGGGAGGGTGTATGGCTACACCTTC. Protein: CASSLEGRVYGYTF.

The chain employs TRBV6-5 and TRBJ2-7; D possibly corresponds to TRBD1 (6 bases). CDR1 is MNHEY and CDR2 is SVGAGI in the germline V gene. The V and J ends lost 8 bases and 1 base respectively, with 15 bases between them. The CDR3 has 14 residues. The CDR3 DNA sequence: TGTGCCAGCGGCTACGGCAGGGGATCCTACGAGCAGTACTTC. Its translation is CASGYGRGSYEQYF.